This T cell receptor (beta chain) was retrieved from a study of T cells in Graves' hyperthyroidism and ophthalmopathy. For the study at large: Peripheral blood was obtained at initial diagnosis, preceding any treatment.

For this clonotype: The antigen is not known.

Study results and limitations: In simple terms, a model built on 13 V-J features told ophthalmopathy apart from stable hyperthyroidism. Among thyroid clonotypes expanded above 0.001, most also appeared in blood.

CDR3 length: 13 amino acids. Germline CDR1 and CDR2: SGHRS and YFSETQ. V shed 7 bases and J 4 bases; nucleotides not matched to a gene: 4. The source material, RNA transcripts, was used to amplify TCR beta CDR3 regions. TCR CDR3 underwent first-round RT-PCR with the HTBI primer set. A single record per CDR3 protein comes from TCRdb applying MiXCR to the multiplex PCR reads. The sample has 160,000 or so distinct CDR3 sequences, about 9.4% seen once; the top ten hold roughly 23%. The sequenced material came from blood. The chain recombines TRBV5-1 with TRBJ2-3; 9 bases agree with TRBD2. This receptor was identified in a woman aged 18-29 years with Graves' hyperthyroidism that later progressed to Graves' ophthalmopathy. This chain's CDR3 is CASAEREADTQYF. The DNA for the CDR3 is TGCGCCAGCGCGGAGCGGGAGGCAGATACGCAGTATTTT.